What follows are 20 T cell receptor beta chains derived from one specimen sequenced in a study of T cells after yellow fever vaccination. TCRdb independently ran MiXCR on the 5' RACE reads; one entry per CDR3 protein. This sample yields approximately 510,000 distinct CDR3 sequences, of which 21% are seen a single time; around 16% belongs to the top ten. Here the sequenced sample was PBMCs, taken approximately 22 days after the first yellow fever vaccination. The receptors derive from a man aged 18 to 30 who received the YFV17D yellow fever vaccine.

This clonotype appeared many times. This rearrangement joins TRBV5-1 to TRBJ2-7, with TRBD1 identical over 8 bases. With 3 bases clipped from V and 5 bases from J, the junction kept 1 base outside the gene matches. The CDR3 consists of 12 residues. Germline V gene lookup returns CDR1 SGHRS and CDR2 YFSETQ. The CDR3: CASSWTGHEQYF. CDR3 sequence (DNA): TGCGCCAGCAGCTGGACAGGGCACGAGCAGTACTTC.

J is TRBJ2-5 and V is TRBV4-1; 14 nucleotides match TRBD2. The CDR3 is 18 amino acids. CDR1 is MGHRA and CDR2 is YSYEKL in the germline V gene. The V gene end was trimmed by 0 bases and the J gene end by 5 bases; junction bases not matched to a gene: 8. CDR3 in DNA: TGCGCCAGCAGCCAAGAGGGGACTAGCGGGGGAACTGGGGAGACCCAGTACTTC. Protein: CASSQEGTSGGTGETQYF.

The rearrangement joins TRBV6-1 to TRBJ1-1, with 8 bases that match TRBD1. V shed 7 bases, J shed 0 bases, and the junction held 4 bases outside the gene matches. The CDR3 loop spans 14 amino acids. The germline V gene has CDR1 MNHNS and CDR2 SASEGT. The CDR3 DNA reads TGTGCCAGCACAGGGACAGGAATGAACACTGAAGCTTTCTTT. Protein: CASTGTGMNTEAFF.

This sequence joins TRBV29-1 and TRBJ1-5; no clear D. The germline CDR1 and CDR2 sequences are SQVTM and ANQGSEA. Trimming took off 7 bases at V and 0 bases at J, with 13 bases between the two ends. The CDR3 spans 14 residues. Here the CDR3 DNA reads TGCAGCGCCCGGACGCCATATAGCAATCAGCCCCAGCATTTT. Its protein product is CSARTPYSNQPQHF.

This clonotype came up many times. The chain carries TRBV7-9 and TRBJ1-2; possible D gene TRBD1, 5 bases. Germline CDR1 is SEHNR and CDR2 is FQNEAQ (reference sequence). Trimming shortened V by 3 bases and J by 5 bases, and 10 bases separated the two germline ends. The CDR3 loop spans 13 amino acids. The CDR3 coding sequence is TGTGCCAGCAGCTTCCCGGGGGATTATGGCTACACCTTC. The encoded protein is CASSFPGDYGYTF. Based on the CDR3 plus reference TRBV7-9 and TRBJ1-2, the full variable domain is DTGVSQNPRHKITKRGQNVTFRCDPISEHNRLYWYRQTLGQGPEFLTYFQNEAQLEKSRLLSDRFSAERPKGSFSTLEIQRTEQGDSAMYLCASSFPGDYGYTFGSGTRLTVV.

The rearrangement links TRBV5-4 to TRBJ1-2; 8 bases align to TRBD1. This CDR3 comprises 15 residues. V lost 1 base to trimming and J lost 4 bases; unmatched junction nucleotides: 6. Germline assignment: CDR1 SGHNT and CDR2 YYREEE (reference sequence). CDR3: CASSLWTGNSYGYTF. CDR3 nucleotide sequence: TGTGCCAGCAGCTTGTGGACAGGGAACAGCTATGGCTACACCTTC.

The gene calls are TRBV4-2 and TRBJ2-3; no clear D gene. The CDR3 spans 15 residues. Trimming stripped 0 bases from V and 0 bases from J, with 7 bases between. Germline lookup yields CDR1 LGHNA and CDR2 YNFKEQ. The DNA for the CDR3 is TGTGCCAGCAGCCAAGATGTACCTAGCACAGATACGCAGTATTTT. Amino acids: CASSQDVPSTDTQYF.

This clonotype was observed many times. The chain combines TRBV7-2 with TRBJ1-2; unclear D gene. Germline CDR1 and CDR2: SGHTA and FQGNSA. The CDR3 is 13 residues long. Trimming took off 1 base at V and 6 bases at J, with 9 bases between the two ends. The CDR3 loop is CASSLGPLDGYTF. The CDR3 DNA is TGTGCCAGCAGCTTAGGTCCCCTAGATGGCTACACCTTC. The full variable domain, completed using reference TRBV7-2 and TRBJ1-2, is GAGVSQSPSNKVTEKGKDVELRCDPISGHTALYWYRQSLGQGLEFLIYFQGNSAPDKSGLPSDRFSAERTGGSVSTLTIQRTQQEDSAVYLCASSLGPLDGYTFGSGTRLTVV.

This clonotype was detected only a few times. The V gene is TRBV27, the J gene TRBJ1-2; unclear D gene. CDR1 and CDR2 (germline): MNHEY, SMNVEV (reference sequence). V was trimmed by 3 bases and J by 2 bases, leaving 7 bases between them. The length of the CDR3 is 13 residues. The CDR3 region has the DNA TGTGCCAGCAGTTTGAGCAAGAACTATGGCTACACCTTC. Protein product: CASSLSKNYGYTF.

The rearrangement uses TRBV4-1 and TRBJ1-1, with no clear D. Between the trimmed V and J ends, which lost 2 bases and 1 base, there was a span of 8 bases. CDR3 length: 14 residues. Germline assignment: CDR1 MGHRA and CDR2 YSYEKL. CDR3 residues: CASSQNSGNTEAFF. The DNA for the CDR3 is TGCGCCAGCAGCCAAAATTCGGGGAACACTGAAGCTTTCTTT.

The chain uses TRBV5-1 and TRBJ1-1; D gene ambiguous. The germline V and J ends were trimmed by 4 bases and 1 base, with 14 bases remaining between them. The CDR3 sequence is 15 residues long. Germline V gene lookup returns CDR1 SGHRS and CDR2 YFSETQ. This chain's CDR3 is CASSGSLPGNTEAFF. Written as DNA, the CDR3 is TGCGCCAGCAGCGGCTCACTCCCTGGGAACACTGAAGCTTTCTTT.

In its sample, this clonotype was seen a few times. This rearrangement joins TRBV11-1 to TRBJ2-7; TRBD1 agrees at 7 bases. V was clipped by 0 bases and J by 4 bases; unmatched bases: 6. This CDR3 contains 15 residues. Germline V CDR1 and CDR2: SGHAT, FQDESV (reference sequence). The CDR3 is CASSLATGAVYEQYF. CDR3 DNA: TGTGCCAGCAGCTTAGCCACAGGGGCGGTTTACGAGCAGTACTTC. The whole variable domain, remainder taken from reference TRBV11-1 and TRBJ2-7, is EAEVAQSPRYKITEKSQAVAFWCDPISGHATLYWYRQILGQGPELLVQFQDESVVDDSQLPKDRFSAERLKGVDSTLKIQPAELGDSAMYLCASSLATGAVYEQYFGPGTRLTVT.

This clonotype occurred a few times. This chain connects TRBV20-1 to TRBJ1-2, with 9 positions matching TRBD1. The trim removed 2 bases at V and 7 bases at J, leaving 8 bases unmatched. This CDR3 is built from 14 residues. In germline, CDR1 is DFQATT, CDR2 SNEGSKA (reference sequence). CDR3 coding DNA: TGCAGTGCTAGATCCGTGACAGGGGGAAGTGGCTACACCTTC. Amino acids: CSARSVTGGSGYTF.

This chain joins TRBV11-2 and TRBJ2-7; D assignment may be TRBD1 or TRBD2 (5 bases each). In germline, CDR1 is SGHAT, CDR2 FQNNGV. V was cut by 5 bases and J by 1 base, with 12 bases left in between. The CDR3 sequence is 14 residues long. The CDR3, as DNA: TGTGCCAGCAGCCCACGGTGGGGGTCCTACGAGCAGTACGTC. It yields the protein CASSPRWGSYEQYV.

With regard to this clonotype: A much larger clonotype is one base distant, so this may be a read error. The rearrangement links TRBV12-3 or TRBV12-4 to TRBJ1-1; 9 nucleotides agree with TRBD1. This CDR3 is 15 amino acids long. CDR3 nucleotides: TGTGCCAGCGGTTTACAGGGGGCAGGAAACACTGAAGCTTTCTTT. As protein: CASGLQGAGNTEAFF.

The table lists this clonotype with many counts. The chain has TRBV5-1 and TRBJ1-1; no firm D call. Trimming shortened V by 0 bases and J by 0 bases, and 12 bases separated the two germline ends. Looked up from germline, CDR1 is SGHRS and CDR2 is YFSETQ. The CDR3 is 16 residues long. In nucleotides, the CDR3 is TGCGCCAGCAGCTTGGGTGCAGCCATGTTGAACACTGAAGCTTTCTTT. It codes for CASSLGAAMLNTEAFF.

At least ten counts were recorded for this clonotype. This chain uses TRBV5-1 with TRBJ2-5; 8 positions agree with TRBD1. Germline lookup yields CDR1 SGHRS and CDR2 YFSETQ. The CDR3 loop spans 14 amino acids. The J segment lost 3 bases and the V segment lost 3 bases, leaving 4 bases of the junction unmatched. The CDR3 DNA follows: TGCGCCAGCAGCTCGACAGGGGAGGAAGAGACCCAGTACTTC. Translated, it gives CASSSTGEEETQYF.

The J gene is TRBJ2-7, the V gene TRBV7-9; D uncertain. CDR3 length equals 14 residues. V lost 5 bases to trimming and J lost 2 bases, with 13 bases between them. CDR1 is SEHNR and CDR2 is FQNEAQ in the germline V gene (reference sequence). The CDR3 protein is CASSPSRVPYEQYF. CDR3 sequence (DNA): TGTGCCAGCAGCCCTTCCCGGGTCCCCTACGAGCAGTACTTC.

There are a few counts of this clonotype. The chain links TRBV4-2 to TRBJ2-7; weak D call: TRBD2 (5 bases). Germline V CDR1 and CDR2: LGHNA, YNFKEQ. The CDR3 is made up of 15 amino acids. Trimming pared 1 base from V and 0 bases from J, leaving 10 bases between. This CDR3 is CASSQALDFSYEQYF. Here the CDR3 DNA reads TGTGCCAGCAGCCAAGCCTTGGACTTCTCCTACGAGCAGTACTTC.

This rearrangement joins TRBV12-3 or TRBV12-4 to TRBJ2-7, with a weak D call TRBD1 (6 bases). The CDR3 runs to 15 residues. V dropped 5 bases and J dropped 2 bases, with 16 bases sitting between them. This CDR3 is CASSQTSGHPYEQYF. The CDR3 coding sequence is TGTGCCAGCAGTCAAACCTCGGGACACCCCTACGAGCAGTACTTC.